This record concerns one T cell receptor beta chain sequence. The source of the sample is a study of low-dose radiotherapy and immunotherapy resistance in tumors. On the study more broadly: In Cohort 2, 1 Gy per fraction was delivered every two weeks, for a total of 13 Gy over 26 weeks.

First-strand cDNA used TRAV- and TRBV-specific primers, covering alpha and beta chains. It was with a constant-region primer and a V-primer adapter that TCRs were amplified over roughly 19 PCR cycles. The authors amplified isolated mRNA by in vitro transcription. TCRdb reprocessed the reads via MiXCR and lists one record per CDR3 protein. This sample yields 65,000 to 85,000 distinct CDR3 sequences, of which roughly 17% are seen a single time; 1.3% to 1.5% belongs to the top ten. This CDR3 comprises 16 residues. Germline V gene data show CDR1 as MNHEY and CDR2 as SVGEGT. J was trimmed by 3 bases and V by 4 bases; bases with no gene match: 9. Time point specified: after trial treatment. Documented treatment: LDRT plus nivolumab, ipilimumab, low-dose cyclophosphamide and aspirin (RACIN trial). Treatment combined nivolumab, ipilimumab, aspirin, low-dose cyclophosphamide and low-dose radiotherapy in a dose-escalation trial. As a condition of eligibility, patients had advanced solid tumors lacking tumor-infiltrating lymphocytes.

The TCR comes from a male donor with prostate cancer. The sample in question was PBMCs, obtained after low-dose radiotherapy plus immunotherapy. V is TRBV6-2 or TRBV6-3 and J is TRBJ2-1; 7 bases line up with TRBD2. For the CDR3, the DNA is TGTGCCAGCAGTTTTCCTCCGGGACTAAACTACAATGAGCAGTTCTTC. Translation gives CASSFPPGLNYNEQFF.